This TCR beta chain was obtained from a study of T cells in localized non-small cell lung cancer. Only a few counts were recorded for this clone. Some clones are missing from TCRdb's copy, which holds only in-frame ones; the method was immunoSEQ multiplex PCR. This table has some 82,000 clones, over 70% appearing once. With 5 bases removed from V and 2 bases from J, the gap between germline ends came to 12 bases. This CDR3 is built from 13 residues. Germline V CDR1 and CDR2: GTSNPN, SVGIG (reference sequence). This TCR was recovered from a man between 40 and 75 years old with stage II squamous cell lung carcinoma. The chain uses TRBV30 and TRBJ1-1; D is uncertain. The material was PBMCs, obtained before any cancer treatment. CDR3 sequence (DNA): TGTGCCTGGGTTGCTGGGCCCAACACTGAAGCTTTCTTT. Protein: CAWVAGPNTEAFF.